The rows below give T cell receptor beta chains drawn from one sample of a study of T-cell reconstitution after alpha-beta-depleted transplantation in children. MiXCR was run by TCRdb on the PCR reads, yielding one entry per CDR3 protein. Of a few hundred thousand distinct CDR3 sequences detected, 15% to 20% appear once; the ten largest clones hold approximately 28%. Sample: PBMCs, mostly from graft donor cells, taken 360 days after TCRalphabeta/CD19-depleted stem cell transplant. These receptors all stem from a boy in the first two years of life who had a stem cell transplant for Wiskott-Aldrich syndrome, so the T cells may come from the graft donor. Both conserved end residues are part of each CDR3. The order of the fields is CDR3 DNA, CDR3 protein, V gene, J gene, clone size, D gene. D genes are given only for firm matches. Clone size, where shown, is once, few, many, or a class for clones that have expanded.

TGCGCCAGCAGCTTGGGACTAGCGGGAGCTCCCAACACAGATACGCAGTATTTT,CASSLGLAGAPNTDTQYF,TRBV5-1,TRBJ2-3,few,TRBD2
TGTGCCAGCAGCTTCGGGACAGGGGAAGATACGCAGTATTTT,CASSFGTGEDTQYF,TRBV11-1,TRBJ2-3,many,TRBD1
TGTGCCACCTCTGGCTCGCGGGAGGGTGAGAGACACAATGAGCAGTTCTTC,CATSGSREGERHNEQFF,TRBV15,TRBJ2-1,few,TRBD2
TGTGCCAGCTCACGGGGACTAGGAGGGCGCGAGCAGTACTTC,CASSRGLGGREQYF,TRBV18,TRBJ2-7,many,TRBD2
TGCAGTGCTAGCAAGGAGCTGCGGGATACGCAGTATTTT,CSASKELRDTQYF,TRBV20-1,TRBJ2-3,few,-
TGTGCCAGCAGTTTGAAACAGGGGACGTCAGATACGCAGTATTTT,CASSLKQGTSDTQYF,TRBV28,TRBJ2-3,-,TRBD1
TGCGCCAGCAGCTTGTACCAGGGGGCCGAGCAGTACTTC,CASSLYQGAEQYF,TRBV5-1,TRBJ2-7,-,TRBD1
TGTGCCAGCAGCTACACTAGCGGGACACTCACAGATACGCAGTATTTT,CASSYTSGTLTDTQYF,TRBV7-9,TRBJ2-3,few,TRBD2
TGCGCCAGCAGCTTGCGCCCAACCAGGGTAGATTGGCAAGAGACCCAGTACTTC,CASSLRPTRVDWQETQYF,TRBV5-1,TRBJ2-5,-,-
TGTGCCAGCAGTTTGCCGGGGAAAGTCGCAGATACGCAGTATTTT,CASSLPGKVADTQYF,TRBV12-3/TRBV12-4,TRBJ2-3,-,-
TGTGCCAGCACTATCGACAGGGACGGAACTGAAGCTTTCTTT,CASTIDRDGTEAFF,TRBV2,TRBJ1-1,many,TRBD1
TGTGCCAGCAGTGGGAGACAGGGGGCTTTCTACAATGAGCAGTTCTTC,CASSGRQGAFYNEQFF,TRBV2,TRBJ2-1,few,TRBD1
TGTGCCAGCACACTAGCGGGAGCCGCTAATGAGCAGTTCTTC,CASTLAGAANEQFF,TRBV25-1,TRBJ2-1,-,TRBD2
TGTGCCAGCAGTTTCCGGGACAGCCGCTACACCTTC,CASSFRDSRYTF,TRBV12-3/TRBV12-4,TRBJ1-2,few,TRBD1
TGTGCCAGCAGCCAAGAGTGGGAGACCCAGTACTTC,CASSQEWETQYF,TRBV4-2,TRBJ2-5,many,-
TGTGCCAGCAGTTTATTGGGGCTCCAGTATTTT,CASSLLGLQYF,TRBV12-3/TRBV12-4,TRBJ2-3,many,-
TGTGCCAGCAGTCGTCTCCTGGATAAGGACTATGGCTACACCTTC,CASSRLLDKDYGYTF,TRBV28,TRBJ1-2,few,-
TGTGCCAGCAGCTTAGCGGGATTCTTATTTAATGAGCAGTTCTTC,CASSLAGFLFNEQFF,TRBV7-2,TRBJ2-1,-,-
TGTGCCAGCAGCCAGGGGGCTGGGGAAAAACTGTTTTTT,CASSQGAGEKLFF,TRBV4-2,TRBJ1-4,-,-
TGTGCCAGCAGTCGCGGCTTGTATACGCAGTATTTT,CASSRGLYTQYF,TRBV6-2/TRBV6-3,TRBJ2-3,-,-
TGCGCCAGCAGCTTGGACAGCTTAATTTACAATGAGCAGTTCTTC,CASSLDSLIYNEQFF,TRBV5-1,TRBJ2-1,few,-
TGTGCCAGCAGCTTTTACAGAAGAAGCACCGGGGAGCTGTTTTTT,CASSFYRRSTGELFF,TRBV11-2,TRBJ2-2,few,-
TGTGCCAGCTCACCCCTGTGGGCGGCCACGACCTCCTACGAGCAGTACTTC,CASSPLWAATTSYEQYF,TRBV18,TRBJ2-7,few,-
TGTGCCAGCAGCTCCCATTCCGGGACAGTTTACAATGAGCAGTTCTTC,CASSSHSGTVYNEQFF,TRBV9,TRBJ2-1,-,TRBD1
TGCGCCAGCAGCCAAGCCGACAGGGGAGGCGCAGATACGCAGTATTTT,CASSQADRGGADTQYF,TRBV4-1,TRBJ2-3,few,TRBD1
TGTGCCAGCAGTACATTTGATGGACAGGTCCCCTACGAGCAGTACTTC,CASSTFDGQVPYEQYF,TRBV12-3/TRBV12-4,TRBJ2-7,-,TRBD1
TGTGCCAGCAGCTTGTGGGGGCACGAGCAGTACTTC,CASSLWGHEQYF,TRBV5-6,TRBJ2-7,few,-
TGTGCCAGTAGTGGGTCTGGAGGACTGAACTATGGCTACACCTTC,CASSGSGGLNYGYTF,TRBV19,TRBJ1-2,once,-
TGCAGTGCTACCTATGGAGGGAACATTCAGTACTTC,CSATYGGNIQYF,TRBV20-1,TRBJ2-4,few,-
TGTGCCAGCAGCTTGGGGTCCCAGGTCCAAGAGACCCAGTACTTC,CASSLGSQVQETQYF,TRBV5-5,TRBJ2-5,-,-
TGCAGCGTTGGGGGAATCCAGGGCTACGAGCAGTACTTC,CSVGGIQGYEQYF,TRBV29-1,TRBJ2-7,-,-
TGCAGCATCGTTCCGGGGACAGGGGAAAATGAGCAGTTCTTC,CSIVPGTGENEQFF,TRBV29-1,TRBJ2-1,many,TRBD1
TGCGCCAGCAGCTTGGCCAAAGGGGACCTGAACACCGGGGAGCTGTTTTTT,CASSLAKGDLNTGELFF,TRBV5-1,TRBJ2-2,few,-
TGTGCCACCAGTGACGGCACGGGACTAGTTAGTGAGCAGTTCTTC,CATSDGTGLVSEQFF,TRBV24-1,TRBJ2-1,few,TRBD2
TGTGCCAGCAGCACAAGGGTGTACAATGAGCAGTTCTTC,CASSTRVYNEQFF,TRBV7-2,TRBJ2-1,-,-
TGTGCCAGCAGCTCGACAGTACAAGAGACCCAGTACTTC,CASSSTVQETQYF,TRBV7-8,TRBJ2-5,-,-
TGTGCCAGCAGCTTAGGGAGGCCTAGCGGTACCTACGAGCAGTACTTC,CASSLGRPSGTYEQYF,TRBV7-2,TRBJ2-7,few,TRBD2
TGCGCCAGCAGCCAATTAACAGGAAGCTCCTATAATTCACCCCTCCACTTT,CASSQLTGSSYNSPLHF,TRBV4-3,TRBJ1-6,-,-
TGCAGCGTTGAAGGCGGGGATAACTATGGCTACACCTTC,CSVEGGDNYGYTF,TRBV29-1,TRBJ1-2,few,-
TGCGCCAGCAGTGAGGTAGCGGGAGATACGCAGTATTTT,CASSEVAGDTQYF,TRBV10-1,TRBJ2-3,few,TRBD2
TGTGCCAGCAGCCAAGGGGACAGGGACGACGAGCAGTACTTC,CASSQGDRDDEQYF,TRBV4-2,TRBJ2-7,-,TRBD1
TGTGCCAGCAAGGTGGGAGTTGGCACCGGGGAGCTGTTTTTT,CASKVGVGTGELFF,TRBV6-2/TRBV6-3,TRBJ2-2,few,-
TGTGCCAGCAGTTATATACCGGGACAGGGGAGCTATGGCTACACCTTC,CASSYIPGQGSYGYTF,TRBV7-9,TRBJ1-2,-,TRBD1
TGTGCCATCAGTTGGACTAGCGATTACAATGAGCAGTTCTTC,CAISWTSDYNEQFF,TRBV10-3,TRBJ2-1,-,TRBD2
TGTGCCAGCAGTTTAAGGACAGGGGGATTCCACGAGCAGTACTTC,CASSLRTGGFHEQYF,TRBV12-3/TRBV12-4,TRBJ2-7,many,TRBD1
TGTGCCAGCAGGAAGGGGACAAGGGAGAGGGGCACAGATACGCAGTATTTT,CASRKGTRERGTDTQYF,TRBV7-8,TRBJ2-3,few,-
TGTGCCAGCAGCGACGGGAGTCCCTACTCCTACAATGAGCAGTTCTTC,CASSDGSPYSYNEQFF,TRBV9,TRBJ2-1,-,-